This T cell receptor beta chain was observed in a study of chemoradiotherapy in HPV16-positive cancers. Looking at the study overall: Candidate HPV-specific T-cell clones and common TCR motifs came from functional assays in two HPV16-positive patients.

TCRdb's copy holds only in-frame clones and misses some; the assay was immunoSEQ multiplex PCR. This sample has about 27,000 clones, with roughly 93% found just once. Of note for this clone: What it binds is not known.

Repeated repertoire sampling spanned the course of chemoradiotherapy. Study results and limitations: In HPV16-positive patients, HPV-responsive T-cell expansion tracked better recurrence-free survival. Only a couple of HPV16-positive patients supplied the functional HPV-specificity definition.

Sequencing used blood, obtained from a patient who underwent chemoradiotherapy. This TCR was sampled from a human donor with HPV-associated anogenital cancer.

In DNA form, the CDR3 reads TGTGCCAGCAGTGAACTTTTGAGGGTGTCTGAAGCTTTCTTT. This sequence encodes CASSELLRVSEAFF. The chain carries TRBV6-1 and TRBJ1-1; D is unclear. Trimming cost V 2 bases and J 6 bases, with 13 bases left between them. Germline lookup yields CDR1 MNHNS and CDR2 SASEGT. CDR3 length: 14 amino acids.